These 8 T cell receptor beta chains were sequenced from one sample in a study of T cells in Graves' hyperthyroidism and ophthalmopathy (dated by TCRdb to 2018 to 2020). Library preparation employed multiplex PCR. Sequenced using an Illumina HiSeq 2000. TCR beta CDR3 regions were amplified from RNA transcripts. For the first round of RT-PCR on the TCR CDR3, the HTBI primer set was used together with the Qiagen OneStep RT-PCR kit. TCRdb took the public reads, trimmed them with fastp at Q25, ran MiXCR for clone calling and kept in-frame beta chains. Merged by CDR3 protein, the rows form single entries marked with the most common genes and DNA. In all, the sample holds about 500,000 distinct CDR3 sequences, and about 16% of those were seen once. 25% to 30% of the sample belongs to the ten largest clones. Sequences were obtained from blood. All receptors come from a woman aged 25 to 39 with Graves' ophthalmopathy.

This clonotype was detected many times. The chain has TRBV20-1 and TRBJ1-1, with D hard to call. The CDR3 runs to 13 residues. Germline CDR1 and CDR2: DFQATT and SNEGSKA (reference sequence). V lost 0 bases and J lost 0, with 5 bases in between. The CDR3 spells CSAREAVNTEAFF. The CDR3 DNA is TGCAGTGCTAGAGAGGCGGTGAACACTGAAGCTTTCTTT.

This clonotype was observed many times. The rearrangement joins TRBV29-1 to TRBJ1-1, with TRBD1 matching over 9 bases. V lost 7 bases and J lost 2; bases outside the gene matches: 8. The CDR3 runs 14 residues. Looked up from germline, CDR1 is SQVTM and CDR2 is ANQGSEA. CDR3: CSAKTGGLNTEAFF. CDR3 nucleotide sequence: TGCAGCGCCAAGACAGGGGGGTTAAACACTGAAGCTTTCTTT.

This clonotype was seen ten or more times. V and J are TRBV12-3 or TRBV12-4 and TRBJ1-2; possible D gene TRBD1, 6 bases. This CDR3 comprises 18 residues. Trimming shortened V by 5 bases and J by 5 bases, and 27 bases separated the two germline ends. The CDR3 region is CASSPQQGSGSSGYGYTF. The CDR3 DNA reads as TGTGCCAGCAGTCCACAACAGGGATCGGGGTCGAGTGGGTATGGCTACACCTTC.

This clonotype appeared many times. The rearrangement links TRBV28 to TRBJ1-5; D call uncertain. Trimming stripped 7 bases from V and 5 bases from J, with 15 bases between. CDR1 is MDHEN and CDR2 is SYDVKM in the germline V gene. This CDR3 is 14 amino acids long. CDR3 loop: CASNPDQNDQPQHF. In nucleotides, the CDR3 is TGTGCCAGCAACCCGGACCAGAATGATCAGCCCCAGCATTTT.

The V and J genes are TRBV9 and TRBJ2-7; 7 bases fit TRBD1. This CDR3 is built from 20 residues. The V gene end was trimmed by 4 bases and the J gene end by 2 bases; junction bases not matched to a gene: 24. The germline CDR1 and CDR2 sequences are SGDLS and YYNGEE. The CDR3 reads CASSQTPMARLTTGTYEQYF. CDR3 nucleotide sequence: TGTGCCAGCAGCCAGACCCCGATGGCCCGGTTAACGACAGGGACCTACGAGCAGTACTTC.

This clonotype was seen a few times. V gene TRBV27 combines with J gene TRBJ2-1; weak D call: TRBD2 (6 bases). Trimming left V 5 bases short and J 5 bases short, with 16 bases between. CDR1 is MNHEY, CDR2 SMNVEV, per germline (reference sequence). This CDR3 is built from 15 residues. The DNA of the CDR3 is TGTGCCAGCAGTCCCTTCGTCGGCGGGAACAATGAGCAGTTCTTC. It translates to CASSPFVGGNNEQFF.

J is TRBJ2-1 and V is TRBV4-1; D gene unclear. There are 11 residues in the CDR3. Germline V gene data show CDR1 as MGHRA and CDR2 as YSYEKL. Deletions cut 4 bases from V and 9 bases from J, with 7 bases between. The CDR3 reads CASSRWSEQFF. CDR3 sequence (DNA): TGCGCCAGCAGCCGTTGGAGTGAGCAGTTCTTC.

This clonotype was seen only a few times. The rearrangement joins TRBV6-2 or TRBV6-3 to TRBJ1-1; D might be TRBD1 (5 bases). Germline V gene data show CDR1 as MNHEY and CDR2 as SVGEGT. This CDR3 has 12 residues. With 2 bases removed from V and 11 bases from J, the gap between germline ends came to 12 bases. The CDR3 here is CASSYPAGEAFF. The CDR3 nucleotides read TGTGCCAGCAGTTACCCCGCGGGGGAGGCTTTCTTT.